The entry below describes one T cell receptor beta chain. Its antigen is as yet unknown. Generated by immunoSEQ multiplex PCR, the TCRdb table keeps only in-frame clones and is missing some. Among over 8,000 clones listed, approximately 57% were seen once. The study sampled blood at baseline, cycle 4 day 1, and cycle 7 day 1. The source of the sample is a study of OX40 agonist ivuxolimab in advanced cancers. In the study overall: Dose-escalation patients had hepatocellular carcinoma, melanoma, renal cell or head and neck cancer. Three patients, one with hepatocellular carcinoma and two with cutaneous melanoma, responded partially.

Study outcomes and limitations: The 0.1-3.0 mg/kg partial responders had among the lowest clonal expansion.

The sequenced sample was CD4+ or CD8+ T cells sorted from blood, obtained in a trial of the OX40 agonist ivuxolimab. This receptor was taken from an adult with an advanced solid tumor such as melanoma, head and neck, liver or kidney cancer.

CDR3 in amino acids: CASSSGRDSYEQYF. For the CDR3, the DNA is TGTGCCAGCAGCTCGGGACGGGACTCCTACGAGCAGTACTTC. The rearrangement links TRBV7-9 to TRBJ2-7; perhaps D is TRBD1 or TRBD2 (5 bases each). Trimming stripped 4 bases from V and 0 bases from J, with 10 bases between. Looked up from germline, CDR1 is SEHNR and CDR2 is FQNEAQ (reference sequence). This CDR3 is built from 14 residues.